Following are 2 T cell receptor beta chains from one sample sequenced in a study of CD8 T cells in acute hepatitis C reinfection. TCRdb's copy holds only in-frame clones and misses some; the assay was immunoSEQ multiplex PCR. The table has 30,000 to 40,000 clones, approximately 87% seen once. Regarding time point: naive CD8 control sorted from an acute-time-point sample. The sequencing input was naive CD8+ T cells from PBMCs. Receptors originate from a man aged 25 to 45 with chronic hepatitis C.

The count of this clone is one. This chain links TRBV5-6 with TRBJ1-1; 7 positions agree with TRBD1. The trim removed 5 bases at V and 2 bases at J, leaving 9 bases unmatched. Germline-derived CDR1 and CDR2 are SGHDT and YYEEEE. This CDR3 region has 15 residues. CDR3 coding DNA: TGTGCCAGCAGGACGATAAGGGACAGAAACACTGAAGCTTTCTTT. It codes for CASRTIRDRNTEAFF. The full variable domain, its missing parts supplied by reference TRBV5-6 and TRBJ1-1, is DAGVTQSPTHLIKTRGQQVTLRCSPKSGHDTVSWYQQALGQGPQFIFQYYEEEERQRGNFPDRFSGHQFPNYSSELNVNALLLGDSALYLCASRTIRDRNTEAFFGQGTRLTVV.

The chain employs TRBV7-9 and TRBJ2-2; D not resolved. CDR1 is SEHNR and CDR2 is FQNEAQ in the germline V gene (reference sequence). The CDR3 spans 13 residues. The germline V and J ends were trimmed by 2 bases and 3 bases, with 4 bases remaining between them. In DNA form, the CDR3 reads TGTGCCAGCAGCTTACCGTACACCGGGGAGCTGTTTTTT. Residues: CASSLPYTGELFF.